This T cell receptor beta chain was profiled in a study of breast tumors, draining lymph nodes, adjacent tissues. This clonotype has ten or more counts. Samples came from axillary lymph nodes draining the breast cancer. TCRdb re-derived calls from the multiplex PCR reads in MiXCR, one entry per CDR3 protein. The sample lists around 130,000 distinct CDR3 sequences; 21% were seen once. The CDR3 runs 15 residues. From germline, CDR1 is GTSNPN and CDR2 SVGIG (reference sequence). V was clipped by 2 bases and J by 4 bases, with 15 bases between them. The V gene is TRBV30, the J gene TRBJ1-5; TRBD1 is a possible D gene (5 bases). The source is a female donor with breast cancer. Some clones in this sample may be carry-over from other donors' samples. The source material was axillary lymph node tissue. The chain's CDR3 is CAWSSPRTHNQPQHF. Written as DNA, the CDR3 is TGTGCCTGGAGTAGTCCCCGGACACATAATCAGCCCCAGCATTTT.